Listed here are 20 T cell receptor beta chains from one sample, sequenced in a study of OX40 agonist ivuxolimab in advanced cancers. TCRdb's table, derived via immunoSEQ multiplex PCR, lists solely in-frame clones and lacks some. The sample includes 55,000 to 80,000 clones, approximately 86% of them seen just once. Here the sequenced sample was CD4+ or CD8+ T cells sorted from blood, taken in a trial of the OX40 agonist ivuxolimab. These receptors were obtained from an adult with an advanced solid tumor such as melanoma, head and neck, liver or kidney cancer.

This clone has more than one count but fewer than ten. This sequence joins TRBV11-3 and TRBJ1-1, with D unclear. CDR1 and CDR2 (germline): SGHNT, YENEEA. The CDR3 contains 13 residues. The germline V and J ends were trimmed by 2 bases and 3 bases, with 7 bases remaining between them. CDR3 sequence (DNA): TGTGCCAGCAGCTTATTTCGAGACACTGAAGCTTTCTTT. It encodes CASSLFRDTEAFF.

To note about this clone: The junction differs from germline at one of its ends, possibly a read error. This rearrangement joins TRBV10-3 to TRBJ2-1; D not certain. CDR1 ENHRY and CDR2 SYGVKD come from the germline V gene. The CDR3 runs to 16 residues. CDR3 sequence: CAIGDWQRISYNEQFF. CDR3 DNA sequence: TGTGCCATCGGTGATTGGCAGCGAATCTCCTACAATGAGCAGTTCTTC.

V and J are TRBV5-1 and TRBJ2-1; D is possibly TRBD2 (6 bases). Germline assignment: CDR1 SGHRS and CDR2 YFSETQ. The V end was cut by 4 bases, the J end by 8 bases, with 16 bases between. The CDR3 contains 14 residues. CDR3 sequence: CASSRRAGTDEQFF. CDR3 DNA sequence: TGCGCCAGCAGCCGGCGGGCGGGAACTGATGAGCAGTTCTTC.

The rearrangement links TRBV29-1 to TRBJ1-5; a possible D gene is TRBD1 (6 bases). This CDR3 is built from 16 residues. Per the germline V gene, CDR1 is SQVTM and CDR2 is ANQGSEA. Trimming pared 4 bases from V and 3 bases from J, leaving 19 bases between. The CDR3 nucleotides are TGCAGCGTTGTAATTGGCAGGGGTGGGTTCAATCAGCCCCAGCATTTT. This encodes CSVVIGRGGFNQPQHF.

This clone has just one count. This CDR3 reads CASESGRAGYEQYF. CDR3 nucleotides: TGTGCCAGCGAAAGCGGGAGAGCAGGCTACGAGCAGTACTTC. The gene calls are TRBV6-1 and TRBJ2-7; TRBD2 agrees at 8 bases. CDR3 size: 14 residues. Trimming took 8 bases from V and 3 from J; bases not matched to a gene: 9. The germline V gene encodes CDR1 MNHNS and CDR2 SASEGT.

The V gene is TRBV11-3, the J gene TRBJ2-5; 14 bases line up with TRBD2. V trimming: 3 bases; J trimming: 5 bases; junction bases outside the gene matches: 5. This CDR3 has 16 amino acids. The germline V gene has CDR1 SGHNT and CDR2 YENEEA. The CDR3 protein is CASSFGTSGSGETQYF. The DNA for the CDR3 is TGTGCCAGCAGCTTCGGGACTAGCGGGAGTGGGGAGACCCAGTACTTC.

V usage is TRBV5-8 and J usage is TRBJ1-1, with D unresolved. The CDR3 has 14 residues. Germline CDR1 and CDR2: SGHTS and YDEGEE. Trimming cost V 2 bases and J 2 bases, with 10 bases left between them. CDR3 coding DNA: TGTGCCAGCAGCTTTGAACAGACAAACACTGAAGCTTTCTTT. Translated, it gives CASSFEQTNTEAFF. The variable domain in full, completed from reference TRBV5-8 and TRBJ1-1, reads EAGVTQSPTHLIKTRGQQATLRCSPISGHTSVYWYQQALGLGLQFLLWYDEGEERNRGNFPPRFSGRQFPNYSSELNVNALELEDSALYLCASSFEQTNTEAFFGQGTRLTVV.

J is TRBJ1-1 and V is TRBV5-4, with TRBD1 matching 7 bases. The CDR3 runs 14 residues. Unmatched junction bases numbered 6, after V lost 3 bases and J lost 4 bases. CDR1 is SGHNT and CDR2 is YYREEE in the germline V gene (reference sequence). The DNA for the CDR3 is TGTGCCAGCAGCTCACAGGGGTTCGGCACTGAAGCTTTCTTT. It translates to CASSSQGFGTEAFF.

The V and J genes are TRBV5-8 and TRBJ2-2; D perhaps matches TRBD2 (5 bases). Trimming removed 6 bases at V and 4 bases at J, with 22 bases between. The CDR3 consists of 17 residues. Germline values: CDR1 SGHTS, CDR2 YDEGEE. CDR3 DNA: TGTGCCAGCATCCCGCATCCGGGGTGGGCTGGCACCGGGGAGCTGTTTTTT. As protein: CASIPHPGWAGTGELFF.

The J gene is TRBJ1-4, the V gene TRBV6-1, with a possible D match to TRBD1 (6 bases). Trimming shortened V by 6 bases and J by 8 bases, and 13 bases separated the two germline ends. The V gene's germline CDR1 is MNHNS and CDR2 SASEGT. CDR3 length: 13 amino acids. In nucleotides, the CDR3 is TGTGCCAGCAGCGGGGGGCTAGGGGAAAAACTGTTTTTT. It yields the protein CASSGGLGEKLFF.

This chain connects TRBV21-1 to TRBJ1-5. TRBV21-1 is a listed pseudogene. The CDR3 length is 13 residues. The CDR3 reads CASSGVGNQPQHF. The DNA of the CDR3 is TGTGCCAGCTCCGGGGTAGGGAATCAGCCCCAGCATTTT.

This clone is deemed medium-sized. The chain joins TRBV7-2 to TRBJ1-2; D is ambiguous. Germline V lookup: CDR1 SGHTA, CDR2 FQGNSA. The V end was cut by 4 bases, the J end by 5 bases, with 11 bases between. The CDR3 loop spans 13 amino acids. The chain's CDR3 is CASSSQVLYGYTF. CDR3 in DNA: TGTGCCAGCAGCTCCCAGGTTTTATATGGCTACACCTTC. The full variable domain, rest sourced from reference TRBV7-2 and TRBJ1-2, is GAGVSQSPSNKVTEKGKDVELRCDPISGHTALYWYRQSLGQGLEFLIYFQGNSAPDKSGLPSDRFSAERTGGSVSTLTIQRTQQEDSAVYLCASSSQVLYGYTFGSGTRLTVV.

Worth noting for this clone: In the same sample, other DNA sequences code for this CDR3. The rearrangement uses TRBV12-5 and TRBJ1-2; weak D call: TRBD1 (6 bases). Germline CDR1 and CDR2: LGHNT and FRNRAP. The V end lost 1 base, the J end lost 8 bases, and 8 bases lay between the germline ends. The CDR3 has 12 amino acids. In DNA form, the CDR3 reads TGTGCTAGTGGTTTGGCCGGACAGGGCTACACCTTC. Translating it yields CASGLAGQGYTF.

The chain has TRBV10-3 and TRBJ2-7; 10 bases agree with TRBD1. J lost 5 bases, V lost 5 bases, and 3 bases had no gene match. The CDR3 length is 13 residues. Per germline, CDR1 ENHRY and CDR2 SYGVKD. DNA for the CDR3: TGTGCCATCAGTCGGGACAGGGGCCACGAGCAGTACTTC. It codes for CAISRDRGHEQYF.

The chain links TRBV18 to TRBJ1-2; 7 nucleotides agree with TRBD1. The CDR3 covers 13 residues. CDR1 and CDR2 from the germline V gene are KGHSH and LQKENI. With 2 bases clipped from V and 3 bases from J, the junction kept 0 bases outside the gene matches. The CDR3 here is CASSPTGDYGYTF. The CDR3 DNA reads as TGTGCCAGCTCACCAACAGGGGACTATGGCTACACCTTC.

In this sample, this clone turned up a few times. The genes are TRBV5-6 and TRBJ2-1; the D gene is possibly TRBD2 (5 bases). The CDR3 consists of 13 residues. CDR1 and CDR2 from the germline V gene are SGHDT and YYEEEE. V lost 1 base to trimming and J lost 10 bases, with 12 bases between them. The CDR3 bases are TGTGCCAGCAGCTTGCCACCCTTAGCGGAGCAGTTCTTC. Amino acid sequence: CASSLPPLAEQFF.

This chain joins TRBV5-4 and TRBJ2-2, with 9 positions matching TRBD1. The CDR3 has 14 amino acids. CDR1 is SGHNT, CDR2 YYREEE, per germline (reference sequence). V trimming: 5 bases; J trimming: 3 bases; junction bases outside the gene matches: 2. This CDR3 is CASRRDRDTGELFF. The DNA of the CDR3 is TGTGCCAGCAGAAGGGACAGGGACACCGGGGAGCTGTTTTTT.

As DNA, the CDR3 is TGTGCCAGTAGTATAGAACTAATCTCCTACAATGAGCAGTTCTTC. The encoded protein is CASSIELISYNEQFF. The genes are TRBV19 and TRBJ2-1, with D uncertain. Trimming pared 0 bases from V and 0 bases from J, leaving 6 bases between. Germline assignment: CDR1 LNHDA and CDR2 SQIVND (reference sequence). CDR3 length: 15 amino acids.

This clone was observed a handful of times. The sample has other DNA sequences that encode this CDR3 too. The chain joins TRBV7-2 to TRBJ1-2; D is possibly TRBD1 (6 bases). The CDR3 is 13 residues long. The V gene lost 2 bases and the J gene lost 8 bases, with 12 bases spanning the gap. Germline CDR1 is SGHTA and CDR2 is FQGNSA. The CDR3 bases are TGTGCCAGCAGCTTAACAGGGTTAAGGGGCTACACCTTC. Protein: CASSLTGLRGYTF.

DNA for the CDR3: TGTGCCATCAGTGAGTCGACTAGTCGAGTCGGGGAGCTGTTTTTT. It encodes CAISESTSRVGELFF. The J gene is TRBJ2-2, the V gene TRBV10-3, with D possibly matching TRBD2 (6 bases). This CDR3 is 15 amino acids long. Germline CDR1 ENHRY, CDR2 SYGVKD. Deletions cut 0 bases from V and 7 bases from J, with 12 bases between.